This T cell receptor (beta chain) was identified during a study of cytotoxic CD8 clonotypes in ibrutinib-treated CLL. Data came from immunoSEQ multiplex PCR; TCRdb stores just in-frame clones and leaves some out. The sample carries about 49,000 clones, around half recorded once. V was trimmed by 3 bases and J by 4 bases, leaving 13 bases between them. The CDR3 runs 14 residues. Germline V gene sequence: CDR1 SGDLS, CDR2 YYNGEE. Notes on this clone: The antigen remains unidentified.

Findings and caveats of the study: Public clonotypes, rarely seen, contracted or held steady on treatment.

The starting material was PBMCs, obtained after 12 months of ibrutinib treatment. This chain joins TRBV9 and TRBJ1-2; unclear D gene. The clonotype comes from a human donor with chronic lymphocytic leukemia. The CDR3 spells CASSGSRKSYGYTF. CDR3 DNA: TGTGCCAGCAGCGGGTCGCGAAAGAGCTATGGCTACACCTTC.